This T cell receptor (beta chain) was found in a study of shared clonotypes between healthy human individuals (TCRdb year 2020). Study-level background: The cohort included three men and a couple of women between 18 and 49 years of age. For each donor, three plates each were used for CD4 naive and CD4 memory, two plates were used for CD8 naive, and one plate was used for CD8 memory. Blood TCR repertoires of five healthy adults were deeply sequenced to estimate repertoire size and the extent of clonotype sharing between individuals. To increase sequencing depth and limit assay-specific biases, different laboratories used diverse techniques to prepare libraries and sequence TCR repertoires. Leukapheresis yielded between about 0.94 and 9.5 billion PBMCs per donor. What the study reported, not specific to this receptor: Incomplete sequencing was indicated by rarefaction of sorted-subset datasets, despite the large sequencing depth. Sampling was restricted to blood, and TCR repertoires in tissue are likely to differ from TCR repertoires in blood. Compared with non-shared clonotypes, clonotypes shared by all four sorted-subset donors had higher generation probabilities. Naive subsets generally had larger estimated clonotype richness than memory subsets did. Pairwise subsampling led to the expectation that sequencing depth would affect the degree of clonotype sharing among donors. Because the study included a small number of donors, the genetic and exposure-history diversity represented was limited. Across four donors, 5% to 6% of naive CD4, roughly 3.8% of naive CD8, under 2.5% of memory CD4, and 0.3% to 0.45% of memory CD8 clonotypes were shared.

The germline V gene provides CDR1 SGHTA and CDR2 FQGNSA. Clipping removes 4 bases from V and 13 bases from J, with 26 as the unmatched junction base count. Measured from the cysteine to the phenylalanine, the CDR3 is 19 residues long. The retained sequence is limited to the CDR3, 57 bases, with the frame set at the first base. The donors were healthy, HIV-negative adults who had no recently reported acute infections or vaccinations. Every donor was a Caucasian adult residing in Nashville, Tennessee, USA. CD4+ T cells were enriched by magnetic negative selection; naive cells were then positively selected on CD45RA, and the negative fraction formed the memory subset. Blood was collected by leukapheresis, and PBMCs were isolated by Ficoll-Histopaque density gradient centrifugation and then cryopreserved in liquid nitrogen vapor phase. Analytical flow cytometry was used to check the purity and quantity of every magnetically sorted T cell population. Genomic DNA was isolated from each sorted fraction and quantified by UV absorbance on a Nanodrop 2000c.

Using the deep immunoSEQ assay, TCR CDR3 regions were amplified from genomic DNA by multiplex PCR. For each cell subset, the extracted genomic DNA was distributed evenly across all wells of several immunoSEQ 96-well plates, and each plate served as one replicate. For sorted subsets, about 200 ng genomic DNA, equal to tens of thousands of T cell genomes, was loaded into each replicate PCR. The purified libraries were quantified using a Qubit 3.0 fluorometer, sized with a Bioanalyzer 2100, and then quantified again using the KAPA Library Quantification kit. A separate single-read 150-cycle Illumina NextSeq 550 flow cell was used to sequence each immunoSEQ 96-well plate. In the source study's methods: Because only junctional sequences without quality scores were contained in the immunoSEQ output, filtering matching that applied to full-length reads could not be performed. Sequences were annotated with PyIR, a Python wrapper for IgBLAST v1.9, using IMGT germline references to assign V/J genes and CDR3. Reads were filtered out if the reads had weak V/J assignments (E-value above 1e-6), no CDR3, stop codons, out-of-frame junctions, or ambiguous translated residues. V3J clonotypes were defined by identical inferred V gene, J gene, and CDR3 amino acid sequence. Percentage overlap between repertoires was computed as shared unique clonotypes divided by the size of the smaller repertoire. Three approaches were used to assess repertoire richness: RTK rarefaction, the Chao1 estimator, and Recon v2.1 estimates of unobserved clonotypes. OLGA was used to compute generation probabilities for all TCRbeta clonotypes that the gDNA method yielded from four donors. The source is immuneACCESS, and TCRdb retained only in-frame sequences with V and J called. Part of the clones is not carried over; for the studies checked, unresolved V genes explain less than half of this, and the remainder is unexplained. V and J calls and clone size come straight from that table; D and trimming were deduced from the DNA. This sample has 950,000 to 1,100,000 clones in its table, and about 75% of those were observed once. The ten largest clones represent about 1.5% of the sample.

As regards this clone: Its cognate antigen has yet to be identified. One base away there is no much larger clone; base qualities are not given.

Sequencing was carried out using memory CD4+ T cells sorted from blood. Taken with the paper, the label for cell subset or site translates to: CD45RA-negative fraction. This clonotype was sampled from a man younger than 35 in good health. In this chain, TRBV7-2 is recombined with TRBJ2-1; the central 9 bases match TRBD2. The CDR3 in this case is CASSSGSGLGTAGGPIQFF. The nucleotide sequence reads as follows: TGTGCCAGCAGCTCCGGGAGCGGGTTGGGTACGGCGGGAGGGCCAATACAGTTCTTC.